This T cell receptor (beta chain) was observed in a study of CD8 T cells in Susac syndrome. Study-level background: The sequenced Susac syndrome patients comprised roughly 6 with active disease and eight in remission. Study findings and constraints: A relatively small number of individuals underwent TCR sequencing and HLA analysis.

TEMRA cells were FACS-enriched, while CD8+ and CD4+ T cells were negatively isolated. An input of 0.5 to 1 ug of RNA was subjected to reverse transcription using random hexamers. The TCR beta CDR3 was amplified by immunoSEQ multiplex PCR across 54 Vbeta, 13 Jbeta. TCRdb re-analysed the immunoSEQ multiplex PCR reads in MiXCR, keeping a single row per CDR3 protein. The profile shows under 200,000 distinct CDR3 sequences, 91% of them singletons. Concerning this clonotype itself: Its antigen is undetermined.

The source material was CD4+ T cells from PBMCs. The clonotype comes from a human donor with Susac syndrome.

The CDR3 loop is CSASSGGGGTDTQYF. DNA of the CDR3: TGCAGTGCTTCATCCGGGGGTGGGGGCACAGATACGCAGTATTTT. This chain uses TRBV20-1 with TRBJ2-3; D is possibly TRBD2 (6 bases). Germline CDR1 DFQATT, CDR2 SNEGSKA (reference sequence). The CDR3 has 15 amino acids. V was clipped by 5 bases and J by 1 base, with 16 bases between them.